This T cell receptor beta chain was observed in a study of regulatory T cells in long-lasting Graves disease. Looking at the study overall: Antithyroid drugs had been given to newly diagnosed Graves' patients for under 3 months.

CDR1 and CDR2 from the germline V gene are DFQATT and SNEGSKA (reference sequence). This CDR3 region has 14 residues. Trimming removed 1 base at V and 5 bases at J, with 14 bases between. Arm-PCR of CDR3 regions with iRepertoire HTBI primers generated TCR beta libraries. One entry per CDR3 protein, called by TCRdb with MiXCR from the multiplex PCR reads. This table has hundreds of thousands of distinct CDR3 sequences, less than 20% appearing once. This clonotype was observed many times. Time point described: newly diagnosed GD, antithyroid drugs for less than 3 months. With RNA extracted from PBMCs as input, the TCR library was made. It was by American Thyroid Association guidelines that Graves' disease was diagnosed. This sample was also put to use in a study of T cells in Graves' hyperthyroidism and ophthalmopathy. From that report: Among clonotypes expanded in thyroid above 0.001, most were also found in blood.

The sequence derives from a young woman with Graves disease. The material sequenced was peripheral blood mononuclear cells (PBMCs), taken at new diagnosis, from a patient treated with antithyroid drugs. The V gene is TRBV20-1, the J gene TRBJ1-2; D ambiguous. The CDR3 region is CSARVEVSGYGYTF. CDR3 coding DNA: TGCAGTGCTAGAGTCGAGGTCTCGGGGTATGGCTACACCTTC.